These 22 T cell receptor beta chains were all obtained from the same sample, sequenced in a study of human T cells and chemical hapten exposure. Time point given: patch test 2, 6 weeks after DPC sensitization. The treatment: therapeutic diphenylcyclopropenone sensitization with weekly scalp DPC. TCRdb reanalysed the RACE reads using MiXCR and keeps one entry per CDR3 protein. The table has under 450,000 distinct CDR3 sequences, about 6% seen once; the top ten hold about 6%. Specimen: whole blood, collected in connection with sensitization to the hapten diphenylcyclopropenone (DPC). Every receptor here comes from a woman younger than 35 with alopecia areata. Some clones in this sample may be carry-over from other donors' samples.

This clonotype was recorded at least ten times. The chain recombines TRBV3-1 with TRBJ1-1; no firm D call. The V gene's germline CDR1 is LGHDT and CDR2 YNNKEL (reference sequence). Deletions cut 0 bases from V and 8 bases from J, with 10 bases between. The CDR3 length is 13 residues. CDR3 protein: CASSQEMDPEAFF. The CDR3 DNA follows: TGTGCCAGCAGCCAAGAGATGGACCCAGAAGCTTTCTTT.

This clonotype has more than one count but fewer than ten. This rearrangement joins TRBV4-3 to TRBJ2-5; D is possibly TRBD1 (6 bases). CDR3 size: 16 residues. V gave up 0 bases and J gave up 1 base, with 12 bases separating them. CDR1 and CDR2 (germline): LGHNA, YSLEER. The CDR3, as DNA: TGCGCCAGCAGCCAAGATTCAGGGGCTTTCCAAGAGACCCAGTACTTC. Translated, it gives CASSQDSGAFQETQYF.

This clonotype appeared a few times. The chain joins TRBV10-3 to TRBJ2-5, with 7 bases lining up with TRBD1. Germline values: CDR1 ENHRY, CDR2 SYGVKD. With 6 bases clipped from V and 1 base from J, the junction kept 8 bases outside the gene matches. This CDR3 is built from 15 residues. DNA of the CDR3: TGTGCCATCAGCGGCTCTGACAGGGCCCAAGAGACCCAGTACTTC. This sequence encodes CAISGSDRAQETQYF.

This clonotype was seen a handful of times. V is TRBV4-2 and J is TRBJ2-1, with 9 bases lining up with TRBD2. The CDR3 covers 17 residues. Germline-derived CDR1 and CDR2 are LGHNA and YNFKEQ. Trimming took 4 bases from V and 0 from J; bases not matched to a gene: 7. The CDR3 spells CASSLAEAGGSYNEQFF. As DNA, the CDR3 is TGTGCCAGCAGCCTCGCGGAAGCGGGGGGCTCCTACAATGAGCAGTTCTTC.

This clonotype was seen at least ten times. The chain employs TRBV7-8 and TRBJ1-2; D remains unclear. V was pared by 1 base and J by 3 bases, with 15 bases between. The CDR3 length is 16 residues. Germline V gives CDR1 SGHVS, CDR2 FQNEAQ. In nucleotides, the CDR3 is TGTGCCAGCAGCTTAGGAGGAGACGCCGGGGACTATGGCTACACCTTC. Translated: CASSLGGDAGDYGYTF.

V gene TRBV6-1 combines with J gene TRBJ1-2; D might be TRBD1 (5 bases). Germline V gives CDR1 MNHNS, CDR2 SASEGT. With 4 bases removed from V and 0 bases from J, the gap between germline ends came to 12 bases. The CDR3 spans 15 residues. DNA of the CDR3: TGTGCCAGCAGTGGAGGGGCAGGAGCTAACTATGGCTACACCTTC. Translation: CASSGGAGANYGYTF.

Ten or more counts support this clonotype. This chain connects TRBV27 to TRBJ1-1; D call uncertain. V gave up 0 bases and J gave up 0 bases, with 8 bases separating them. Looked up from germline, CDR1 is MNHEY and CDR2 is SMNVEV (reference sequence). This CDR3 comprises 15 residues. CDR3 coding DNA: TGTGCCAGCAGTTTATCCTGGGCGATGAACACTGAAGCTTTCTTT. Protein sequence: CASSLSWAMNTEAFF.

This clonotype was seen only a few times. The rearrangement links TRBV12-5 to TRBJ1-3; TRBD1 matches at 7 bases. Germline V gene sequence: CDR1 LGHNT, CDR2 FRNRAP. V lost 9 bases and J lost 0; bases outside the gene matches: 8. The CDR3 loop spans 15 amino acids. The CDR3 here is CASQTGDYSGNTIYF. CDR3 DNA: TGTGCTAGCCAAACAGGGGACTACTCTGGAAACACCATATATTTT.

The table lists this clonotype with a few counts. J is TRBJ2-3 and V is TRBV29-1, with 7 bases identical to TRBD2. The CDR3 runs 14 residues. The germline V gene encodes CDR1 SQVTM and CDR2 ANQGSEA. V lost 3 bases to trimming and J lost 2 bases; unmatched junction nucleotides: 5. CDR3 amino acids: CSVEASGITDTQYF. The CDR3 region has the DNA TGCAGCGTTGAGGCTAGCGGAATCACAGATACGCAGTATTTT.

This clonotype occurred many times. In DNA, the CDR3 is TGCAGCGTCAAGGGGGCATATGAAAAACTGTTTTTT. Protein sequence: CSVKGAYEKLFF. This chain connects TRBV29-1 to TRBJ1-4, with 7 nucleotides matching TRBD1. The germline CDR1 and CDR2 sequences are SQVTM and ANQGSEA. The trim removed 6 bases at V and 6 bases at J, leaving 4 bases unmatched. There are 12 residues in the CDR3.

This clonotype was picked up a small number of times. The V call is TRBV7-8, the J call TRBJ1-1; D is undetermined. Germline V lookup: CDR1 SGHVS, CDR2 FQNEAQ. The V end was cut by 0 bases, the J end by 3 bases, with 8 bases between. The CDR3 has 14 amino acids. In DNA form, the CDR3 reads TGTGCCAGCAGCTTAGCACTCTTCGACACTGAAGCTTTCTTT. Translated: CASSLALFDTEAFF.

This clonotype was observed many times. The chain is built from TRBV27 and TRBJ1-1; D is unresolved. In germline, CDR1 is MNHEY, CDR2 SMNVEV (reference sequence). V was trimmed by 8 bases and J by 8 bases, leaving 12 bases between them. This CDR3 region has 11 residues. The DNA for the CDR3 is TGTGCCAGCGGCCTTAGCCCGGAAGCTTTCTTT. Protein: CASGLSPEAFF.

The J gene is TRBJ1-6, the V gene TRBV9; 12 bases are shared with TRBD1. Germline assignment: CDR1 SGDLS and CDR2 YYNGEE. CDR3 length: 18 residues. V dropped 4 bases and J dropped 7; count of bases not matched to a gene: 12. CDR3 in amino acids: CASSSGTGGSQRNSPLHF. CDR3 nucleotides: TGTGCCAGCAGCTCAGGGACAGGGGGCTCTCAGAGAAATTCACCCCTCCACTTT.

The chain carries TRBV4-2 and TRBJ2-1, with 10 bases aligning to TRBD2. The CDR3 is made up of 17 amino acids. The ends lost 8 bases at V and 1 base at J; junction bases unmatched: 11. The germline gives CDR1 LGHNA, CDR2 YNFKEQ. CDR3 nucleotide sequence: TGTGCCAGCTCCTGGCTAGCGGGGGATTTTTCCTACAATGAGCAGTTCTTC. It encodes CASSWLAGDFSYNEQFF.

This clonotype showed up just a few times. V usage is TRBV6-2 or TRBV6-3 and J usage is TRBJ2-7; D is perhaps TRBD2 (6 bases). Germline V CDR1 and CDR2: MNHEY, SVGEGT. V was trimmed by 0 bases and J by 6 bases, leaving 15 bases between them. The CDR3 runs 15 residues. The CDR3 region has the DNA TGTGCCAGCAGTTACTCTGCCAAGGCGGGGATCGAGCAGTACTTC. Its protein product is CASSYSAKAGIEQYF.

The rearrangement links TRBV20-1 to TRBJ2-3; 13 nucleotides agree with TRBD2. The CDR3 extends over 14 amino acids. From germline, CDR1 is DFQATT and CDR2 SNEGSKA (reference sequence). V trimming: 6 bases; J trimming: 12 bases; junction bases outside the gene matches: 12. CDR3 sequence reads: CSATGTSGVPNQYF. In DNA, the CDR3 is TGCAGTGCCACCGGGACTAGCGGGGTGCCGAATCAGTATTTT.

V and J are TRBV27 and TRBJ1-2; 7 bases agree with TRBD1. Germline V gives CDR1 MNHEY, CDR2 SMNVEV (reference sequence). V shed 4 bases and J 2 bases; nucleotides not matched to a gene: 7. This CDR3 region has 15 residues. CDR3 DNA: TGTGCCAGCAGTTCTAGACAGGGAGAGAACTATGGCTACACCTTC. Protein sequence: CASSSRQGENYGYTF.

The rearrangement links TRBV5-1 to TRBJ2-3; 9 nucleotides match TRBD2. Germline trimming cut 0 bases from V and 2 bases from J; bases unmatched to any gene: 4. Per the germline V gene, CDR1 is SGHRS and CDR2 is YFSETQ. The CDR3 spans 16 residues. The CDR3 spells CASSLDVAGATDTQYF. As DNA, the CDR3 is TGCGCCAGCAGCTTGGACGTAGCGGGGGCCACAGATACGCAGTATTTT.

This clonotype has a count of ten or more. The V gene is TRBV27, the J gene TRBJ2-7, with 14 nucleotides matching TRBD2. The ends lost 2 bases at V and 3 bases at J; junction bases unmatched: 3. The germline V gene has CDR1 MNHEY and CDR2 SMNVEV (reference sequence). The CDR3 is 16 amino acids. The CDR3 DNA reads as TGTGCCAGCAGTTTAACCGGGACTAGCGGGGGCTACGAGCAGTACTTC. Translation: CASSLTGTSGGYEQYF.

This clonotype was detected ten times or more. The CDR3 DNA sequence: TGTGCCAGCAGTTCCGGGACCGGCTCCTACGAGCAGTACTTC. Its translation is CASSSGTGSYEQYF. The chain is built from TRBV4-2 and TRBJ2-7; the D gene could be TRBD1 or TRBD2 (5 bases each). This CDR3 has 14 residues. CDR1 LGHNA and CDR2 YNFKEQ come from the germline V gene. V lost 6 bases and J lost 0, with 12 bases in between.

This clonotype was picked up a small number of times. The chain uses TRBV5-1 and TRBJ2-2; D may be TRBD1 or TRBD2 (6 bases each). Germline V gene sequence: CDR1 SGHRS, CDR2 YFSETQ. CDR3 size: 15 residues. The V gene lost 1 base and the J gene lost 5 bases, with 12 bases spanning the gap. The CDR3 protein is CASSLLGGPTGELFF. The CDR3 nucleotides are TGCGCCAGCAGCTTGCTAGGGGGGCCAACCGGGGAGCTGTTTTTT.

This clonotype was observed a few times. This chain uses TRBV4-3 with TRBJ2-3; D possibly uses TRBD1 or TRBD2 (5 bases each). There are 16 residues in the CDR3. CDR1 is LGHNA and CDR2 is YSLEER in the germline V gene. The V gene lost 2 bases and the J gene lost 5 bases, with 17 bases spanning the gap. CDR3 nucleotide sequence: TGCGCCAGCAGCCAAAGTTTTCGGGGCCTGATAGATACGCAGTATTTT. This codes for CASSQSFRGLIDTQYF.